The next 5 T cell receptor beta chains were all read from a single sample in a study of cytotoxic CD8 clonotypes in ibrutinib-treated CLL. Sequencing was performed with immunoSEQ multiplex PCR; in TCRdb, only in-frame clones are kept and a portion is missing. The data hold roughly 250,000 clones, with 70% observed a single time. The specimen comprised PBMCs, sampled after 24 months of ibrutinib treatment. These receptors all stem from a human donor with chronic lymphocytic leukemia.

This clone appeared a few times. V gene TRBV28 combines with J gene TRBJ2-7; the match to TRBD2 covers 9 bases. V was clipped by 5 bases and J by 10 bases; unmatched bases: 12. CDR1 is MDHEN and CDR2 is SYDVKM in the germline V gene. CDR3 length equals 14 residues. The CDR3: CASSPLAGSPAQYF. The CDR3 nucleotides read TGTGCCAGCAGTCCCCTAGCGGGGAGCCCCGCACAGTACTTC. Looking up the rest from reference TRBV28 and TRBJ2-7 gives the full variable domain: DVKVTQSSRYLVKRTGEKVFLECVQDMDHENMFWYRQDPGLGLRLIYFSYDVKMKEKGDIPEGYSVSREKKERFSLILESASTNQTSMYLCASSPLAGSPAQYFGPGTRLTVT.

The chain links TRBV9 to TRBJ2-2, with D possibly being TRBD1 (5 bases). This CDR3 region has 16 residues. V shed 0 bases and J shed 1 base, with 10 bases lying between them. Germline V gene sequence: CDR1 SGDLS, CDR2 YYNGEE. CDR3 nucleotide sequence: TGTGCCAGCAGCGTAGGGGGCAGACAGAACACCGGGGAGCTGTTTTTT. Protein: CASSVGGRQNTGELFF.

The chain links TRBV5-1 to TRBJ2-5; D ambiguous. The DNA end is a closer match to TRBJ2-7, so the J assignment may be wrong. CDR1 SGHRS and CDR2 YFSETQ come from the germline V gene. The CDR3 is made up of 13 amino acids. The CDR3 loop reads CASSLIQNYEQYF. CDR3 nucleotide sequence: TGCGCCAGCAGCTTGATACAGAACTACGAGCAGTACTTC.

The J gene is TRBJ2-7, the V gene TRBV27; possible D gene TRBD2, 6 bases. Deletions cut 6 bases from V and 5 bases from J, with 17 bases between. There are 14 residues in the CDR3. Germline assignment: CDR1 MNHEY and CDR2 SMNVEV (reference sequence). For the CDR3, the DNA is TGTGCCAGCAGCCCCGGGGCTAGCGTTAACGAGCAGTACTTC. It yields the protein CASSPGASVNEQYF.

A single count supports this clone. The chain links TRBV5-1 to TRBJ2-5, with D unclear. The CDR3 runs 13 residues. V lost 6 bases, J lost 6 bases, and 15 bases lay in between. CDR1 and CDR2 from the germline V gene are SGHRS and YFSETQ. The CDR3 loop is CASIGRPIKTQYF. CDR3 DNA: TGCGCCAGCATCGGCAGGCCAATAAAGACCCAGTACTTC.